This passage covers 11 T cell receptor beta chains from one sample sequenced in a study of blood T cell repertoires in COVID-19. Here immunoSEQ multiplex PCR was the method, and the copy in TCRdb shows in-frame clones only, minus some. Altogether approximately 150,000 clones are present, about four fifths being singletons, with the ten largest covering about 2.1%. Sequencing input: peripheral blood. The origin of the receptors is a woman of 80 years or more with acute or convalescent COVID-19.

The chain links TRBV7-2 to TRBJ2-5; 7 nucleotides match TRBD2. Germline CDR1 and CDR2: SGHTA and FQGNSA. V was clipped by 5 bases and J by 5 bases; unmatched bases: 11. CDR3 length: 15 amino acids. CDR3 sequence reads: CASSRRGGEGETQYF. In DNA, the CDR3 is TGTGCCAGCAGCCGTCGTGGCGGGGAGGGGGAGACCCAGTACTTC.

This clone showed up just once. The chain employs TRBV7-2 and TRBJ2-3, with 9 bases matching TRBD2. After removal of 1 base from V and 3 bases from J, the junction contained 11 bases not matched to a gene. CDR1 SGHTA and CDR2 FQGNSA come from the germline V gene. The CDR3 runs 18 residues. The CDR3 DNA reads TGTGCCAGCAGCTTAGGGACTGGCGGGGGGGTAAAAACAGATACGCAGTATTTT. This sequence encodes CASSLGTGGGVKTDTQYF. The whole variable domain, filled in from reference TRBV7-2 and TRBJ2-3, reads GAGVSQSPSNKVTEKGKDVELRCDPISGHTALYWYRQSLGQGLEFLIYFQGNSAPDKSGLPSDRFSAERTGGSVSTLTIQRTQQEDSAVYLCASSLGTGGGVKTDTQYFGPGTRLTVL.

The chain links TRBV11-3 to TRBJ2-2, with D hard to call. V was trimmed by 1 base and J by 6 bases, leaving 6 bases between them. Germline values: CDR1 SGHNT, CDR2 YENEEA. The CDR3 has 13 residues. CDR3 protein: CASSLGPSGELFF. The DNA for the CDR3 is TGTGCCAGCAGCTTAGGGCCGTCCGGGGAGCTGTTTTTT.

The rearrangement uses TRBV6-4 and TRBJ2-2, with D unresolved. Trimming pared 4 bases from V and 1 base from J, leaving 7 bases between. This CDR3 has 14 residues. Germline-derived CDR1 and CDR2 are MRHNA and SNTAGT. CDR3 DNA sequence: TGTGCCAGCAGTGGCGGTGAGAACACCGGGGAGCTGTTTTTT. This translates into CASSGGENTGELFF.

The CDR3 DNA is TGTGCCAGTAGTATCACAGGGGGCAATCAGCCCCAGCATTTT. This sequence encodes CASSITGGNQPQHF. The chain is built from TRBV19 and TRBJ1-5, with 7 bases matching TRBD1. Germline CDR1 reads LNHDA; CDR2 reads SQIVND (reference sequence). V lost 3 bases to trimming and J lost 2 bases; unmatched junction nucleotides: 1. There are 14 residues in the CDR3.

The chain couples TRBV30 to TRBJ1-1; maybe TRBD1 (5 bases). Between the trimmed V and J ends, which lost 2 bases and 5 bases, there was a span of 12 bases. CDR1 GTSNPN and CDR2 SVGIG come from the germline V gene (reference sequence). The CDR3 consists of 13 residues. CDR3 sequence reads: CAWSSAGRTEAFF. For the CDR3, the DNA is TGTGCCTGGAGTTCGGCAGGGAGGACTGAAGCTTTCTTT. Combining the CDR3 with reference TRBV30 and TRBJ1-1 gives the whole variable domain SQTIHQWPATLVQPVGSPLSLECTVEGTSNPNLYWYRQAAGRGLQLLFYSVGIGQISSEVPQNLSASRPQDRQFILSSKKLLLSDSGFYLCAWSSAGRTEAFFGQGTRLTVV.

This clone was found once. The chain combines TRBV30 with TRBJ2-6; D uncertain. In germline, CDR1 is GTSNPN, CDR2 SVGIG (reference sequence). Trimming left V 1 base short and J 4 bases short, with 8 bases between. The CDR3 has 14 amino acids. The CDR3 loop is CAWSGGVGANVLTF. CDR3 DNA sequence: TGTGCCTGGAGTGGAGGAGTCGGGGCCAACGTCCTGACTTTC.

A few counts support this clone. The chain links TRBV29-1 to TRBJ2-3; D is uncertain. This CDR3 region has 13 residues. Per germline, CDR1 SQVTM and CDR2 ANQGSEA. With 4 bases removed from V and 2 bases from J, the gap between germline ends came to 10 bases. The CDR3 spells CSVASSYTDTQYF. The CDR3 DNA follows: TGCAGCGTTGCCTCGTCCTACACAGATACGCAGTATTTT.

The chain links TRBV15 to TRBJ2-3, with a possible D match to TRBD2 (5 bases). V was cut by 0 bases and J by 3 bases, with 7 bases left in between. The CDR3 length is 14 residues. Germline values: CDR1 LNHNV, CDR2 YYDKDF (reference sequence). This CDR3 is CATSRDSGTDTQYF. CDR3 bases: TGTGCCACCAGCAGAGACTCGGGGACAGATACGCAGTATTTT.

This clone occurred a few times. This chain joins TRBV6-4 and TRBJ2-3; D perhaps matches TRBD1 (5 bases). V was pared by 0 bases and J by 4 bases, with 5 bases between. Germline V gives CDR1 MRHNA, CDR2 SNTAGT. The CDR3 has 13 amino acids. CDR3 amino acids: CASSDSRADTQYF. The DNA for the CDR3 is TGTGCCAGCAGTGACTCCAGGGCAGATACGCAGTATTTT.

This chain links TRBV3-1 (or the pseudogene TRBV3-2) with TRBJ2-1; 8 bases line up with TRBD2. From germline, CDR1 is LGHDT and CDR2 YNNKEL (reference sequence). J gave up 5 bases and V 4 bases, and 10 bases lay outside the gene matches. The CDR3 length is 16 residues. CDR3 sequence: CASSRAWRGANNEQFF. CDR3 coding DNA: TGTGCCAGCAGCCGAGCGTGGCGGGGGGCTAACAATGAGCAGTTCTTC.